Below, 29 T cell receptor beta chains from the same sample are listed, as sequenced in a study of cytomegalovirus exposure and HLA in healthy donors. The PCR used 60 Vbeta and 13 Jbeta primers. The repertoire was sequenced with immunoSEQ multiplex PCR; TCRdb's copy has only in-frame clones and lacks some. The sample carries about 190,000 clones, 70% to 75% recorded once. The specimen was PBMCs. The source is a man aged 25-45 years in good health and CMV-seropositive.

The rearrangement links TRBV6-6 to TRBJ2-1; 11 bases are a match to TRBD2. The germline V gene has CDR1 MNHNY and CDR2 SVGAGI (reference sequence). Trimming took 7 bases from V and 7 from J; bases not matched to a gene: 12. CDR3 length: 16 residues. CDR3 protein: CASIILRSSGGNEQFF. The CDR3 nucleotides read TGTGCCAGCATCATCCTTCGGTCTAGCGGGGGGAATGAGCAGTTCTTC.

The V gene is TRBV19, the J gene TRBJ1-2, with TRBD1 matching over 7 bases. CDR1 is LNHDA, CDR2 SQIVND, per germline (reference sequence). V was pared by 6 bases and J by 2 bases, with 9 bases of the junction left unmatched. This CDR3 has 15 amino acids. The CDR3 sequence is CASRLQGKENYGYTF. As DNA, the CDR3 is TGTGCCAGTAGGTTACAGGGGAAAGAAAACTATGGCTACACCTTC. The full variable domain, in which reference TRBV19 and TRBJ1-2 provide the parts outside the CDR3, is DGGITQSPKYLFRKEGQNVTLSCEQNLNHDAMYWYRQDPGQGLRLIYYSQIVNDFQKGDIAEGYSVSREKKESFPLTVTSAQKNPTAFYLCASRLQGKENYGYTFGSGTRLTVV.

J is TRBJ2-1 and V is TRBV4-1; 7 bases line up with TRBD2. Losses at the gene ends were 4 bases for V and 2 bases for J; bases not matched to a gene: 5. This CDR3 comprises 15 residues. CDR1 is MGHRA, CDR2 YSYEKL, per germline. This CDR3 is CASSLGTTPYNEQFF. The CDR3, as DNA: TGCGCCAGCAGCCTCGGGACTACCCCCTACAATGAGCAGTTCTTC.

The V and J genes are TRBV25-1 and TRBJ1-4; D is uncertain. Germline V gene lookup returns CDR1 MGHDK and CDR2 SYGVNS. This CDR3 region has 12 residues. Trimming shortened V by 8 bases and J by 5 bases, and 9 bases separated the two germline ends. The CDR3 here is CASSRGNEKLFF. Here the CDR3 DNA reads TGTGCCAGCTCCCGAGGGAATGAAAAACTGTTTTTT.

The chain combines TRBV7-9 with TRBJ2-1; TRBD1 matches 7 bases. Per the germline V gene, CDR1 is SEHNR and CDR2 is FQNEAQ (reference sequence). With 8 bases clipped from V and 7 bases from J, the junction kept 11 bases outside the gene matches. This CDR3 is built from 14 residues. The CDR3: CASRQGTLGNEQFF. DNA of the CDR3: TGTGCCAGCCGACAGGGAACTTTGGGAAATGAGCAGTTCTTC. The full variable domain, rest sourced from reference TRBV7-9 and TRBJ2-1, is DTGVSQNPRHKITKRGQNVTFRCDPISEHNRLYWYRQTLGQGPEFLTYFQNEAQLEKSRLLSDRFSAERPKGSFSTLEIQRTEQGDSAMYLCASRQGTLGNEQFFGPGTRLTVL.

This sequence joins TRBV4-3 and TRBJ2-3; perhaps TRBD1 as D (6 bases). The ends were cut back, 4 bases at V and 4 bases at J, with 15 bases in the middle. The CDR3 has 15 amino acids. Germline CDR1 is LGHNA and CDR2 is YSLEER. The CDR3 bases are TGCGCCAGCAGCCTACAACAGGGCAGGTCAGATACGCAGTATTTT. This gives the protein CASSLQQGRSDTQYF.

This sequence joins TRBV7-2 and TRBJ1-1, with a weak D call TRBD1 (5 bases). Germline V gene lookup returns CDR1 SGHTA and CDR2 FQGNSA. The CDR3 runs 13 residues. V gave up 6 bases and J gave up 1 base, with 9 bases separating them. The chain's CDR3 is CASRFQGNTEAFF. The CDR3 DNA sequence: TGTGCCAGCAGGTTTCAGGGGAACACTGAAGCTTTCTTT.

V gene TRBV6-6 combines with J gene TRBJ2-5; D is unresolved. Germline CDR1 reads MNHNY; CDR2 reads SVGAGI (reference sequence). V was clipped by 6 bases and J by 3 bases, with 5 bases between them. This CDR3 region has 11 residues. CDR3 sequence: CASRAEETQYF. For the CDR3, the DNA is TGTGCCAGCAGAGCCGAAGAGACCCAGTACTTC.

The count of this clone is one. The chain employs TRBV7-9 and TRBJ1-2; a possible D gene is TRBD1 (6 bases). Between the trimmed V and J ends, which lost 4 bases and 6 bases, there was a span of 21 bases. Germline-derived CDR1 and CDR2 are SEHNR and FQNEAQ (reference sequence). The CDR3 is made up of 16 amino acids. The CDR3 DNA sequence: TGTGCCAGCAGCTCCACGGGCAGGGGCAAGTTTAATGGCTACACCTTC. Protein sequence: CASSSTGRGKFNGYTF.

J is TRBJ1-1 and V is TRBV6-6; D remains ambiguous. The V gene's germline CDR1 is MNHNY and CDR2 SVGAGI (reference sequence). V lost 5 bases and J lost 2, with 12 bases in between. The CDR3 is 14 residues long. The CDR3 nucleotides read TGTGCCAGCAGTATAGGAGGGCGCAACACTGAAGCTTTCTTT. Translating it yields CASSIGGRNTEAFF.

In its sample, this clone was seen once. Sequence at one end of the junction differs from germline and may be a read error. V gene TRBV7-7 combines with J gene TRBJ2-5; 9 bases align to TRBD1. Germline CDR1 and CDR2: SSHAT and FNYEAQ (reference sequence). There are 14 residues in the CDR3. CDR3 in DNA: TGTGCTAGCAGCCACAGGGGGCGCGGAGAGACCCAGTACTTC. It translates to CASSHRGRGETQYF.

V usage is TRBV7-3 and J usage is TRBJ1-1; D may be TRBD1 (6 bases). Deletions cut 5 bases from V and 5 bases from J, with 15 bases between. The CDR3 has 14 amino acids. CDR1 and CDR2 (germline): SGHTA, FQGTGA. In DNA, the CDR3 is TGTGCCAGCAGCCCCGGACAGAGTAGGACTGAAGCTTTCTTT. Its translation: CASSPGQSRTEAFF. The entire variable domain, with the rest obtained from reference TRBV7-3 and TRBJ1-1, is as follows: GAGVSQTPSNKVTEKGKYVELRCDPISGHTALYWYRQSLGQGPEFLIYFQGTGAADDSGLPNDRFFAVRPEGSVSTLKIQRTERGDSAVYLCASSPGQSRTEAFFGQGTRLTVV.

This chain connects TRBV5-5 to TRBJ2-5, with D possibly matching TRBD2 (6 bases). Germline V CDR1 and CDR2: SGHKS, YYEKEE (reference sequence). The CDR3 extends over 13 amino acids. V was pared by 6 bases and J by 9 bases, with 18 bases between. The CDR3 loop reads CASTKEGGSSQYF. DNA of the CDR3: TGTGCCAGCACCAAGGAGGGTGGCTCGTCCCAGTACTTC.

In the case of this clone: In the same sample, other DNA sequences code for this CDR3. This chain links TRBV12-5 with TRBJ2-7, with 7 bases lining up with TRBD1. The CDR3 runs 14 residues. V gave up 1 base and J gave up 2 bases; unmatched junction bases: 2. The V gene's germline CDR1 is LGHNT and CDR2 FRNRAP. In nucleotides, the CDR3 is TGTGCTAGTGGTTTGGACGGGACAGCCTACGAGCAGTACTTC. This encodes CASGLDGTAYEQYF.

This chain links TRBV28 with TRBJ1-1; TRBD1 matches at 10 bases. The CDR3 consists of 15 residues. V lost 5 bases to trimming and J lost 3 bases; unmatched junction nucleotides: 6. Germline CDR1 is MDHEN and CDR2 is SYDVKM. The CDR3 sequence: CASSRQGAKDTEAFF. The CDR3 DNA follows: TGTGCCAGCAGTCGACAGGGGGCAAAGGACACTGAAGCTTTCTTT.

The rearrangement links TRBV9 to TRBJ2-5; D is perhaps TRBD2 (5 bases). The CDR3 loop spans 13 amino acids. The V end was cut by 0 bases, the J end by 5 bases, with 8 bases between. Germline V gene lookup returns CDR1 SGDLS and CDR2 YYNGEE. The chain's CDR3 is CASSVAEVETQYF. The CDR3 bases are TGTGCCAGCAGCGTAGCGGAGGTCGAGACCCAGTACTTC.

The CDR3 is CASSFGAHPAEPQHF. The CDR3 region has the DNA TGTGCCAGCAGCTTTGGGGCCCATCCAGCCGAGCCCCAGCATTTT. The chain has TRBV11-2 and TRBJ1-5; the D gene is possibly TRBD1 (5 bases). The V gene lost 3 bases and the J gene lost 8 bases, with 17 bases spanning the gap. Germline values: CDR1 SGHAT, CDR2 FQNNGV. This CDR3 spans 15 amino acids.

This clone was counted a few times. The J gene is TRBJ2-1, the V gene TRBV7-3, with D perhaps matching TRBD2 (7 bases). The germline CDR1 and CDR2 sequences are SGHTA and FQGTGA. V was pared by 0 bases and J by 0 bases, with 9 bases between. This CDR3 has 16 amino acids. The CDR3 region has the DNA TGTGCCAGCAGCTTAACGAGGGGGGGCTCCTACAATGAGCAGTTCTTC. As protein: CASSLTRGGSYNEQFF.

The chain combines TRBV19 with TRBJ1-1; no firm D call. The CDR3 spans 13 residues. V lost 7 bases to trimming and J lost 5 bases, with 14 bases between them. Germline CDR1 LNHDA, CDR2 SQIVND (reference sequence). This CDR3 reads CASTDSWVTEAFF. In DNA form, the CDR3 reads TGTGCCAGTACCGACTCATGGGTAACTGAAGCTTTCTTT.

This rearrangement joins TRBV19 to TRBJ2-7; TRBD2 aligns across 12 bases. The length of the CDR3 is 15 residues. The junction had 3 bases not matched to a gene; V was cut back by 4 bases and J by 2 bases. Germline V gives CDR1 LNHDA, CDR2 SQIVND (reference sequence). The CDR3 DNA is TGTGCCAGTAGTAAAGGACTAGCGGGGACCTACGAGCAGTACTTC. Amino acids: CASSKGLAGTYEQYF.

The gene calls are TRBV27 and TRBJ2-2; weak D call: TRBD1 (6 bases). V shed 6 bases and J shed 0 bases, with 8 bases lying between them. The germline V gene has CDR1 MNHEY and CDR2 SMNVEV (reference sequence). CDR3 size: 14 residues. The CDR3 DNA sequence: TGTGCCAGCAGGGGGACATCGAACACCGGGGAGCTGTTTTTT. It encodes CASRGTSNTGELFF.

In its sample, this clone was seen once. The chain has TRBV4-2 and TRBJ2-5, with D perhaps TRBD2 (6 bases). The V end lost 3 bases, the J end lost 5 bases, and 16 bases lay between the germline ends. The CDR3 consists of 15 residues. Germline CDR1 reads LGHNA; CDR2 reads YNFKEQ. The CDR3 protein is CASSQRASDRETQYF. CDR3 in DNA: TGTGCCAGCAGCCAGCGGGCTAGCGACCGGGAGACCCAGTACTTC.

This chain links TRBV27 with TRBJ2-5; TRBD1 matches 9 bases. The CDR3 extends over 15 amino acids. Germline assignment: CDR1 MNHEY and CDR2 SMNVEV (reference sequence). The V segment lost 6 bases and the J segment 6 bases; nucleotides outside the gene matches: 11. The chain's CDR3 is CASRTAGTGRKTQYF. The CDR3, as DNA: TGTGCCAGCAGAACCGCCGGGACAGGGCGGAAGACCCAGTACTTC.

J is TRBJ1-2 and V is TRBV18, with TRBD1 identical over 7 bases. This CDR3 region has 15 residues. V lost 4 bases and J lost 1; bases outside the gene matches: 6. CDR1 KGHSH and CDR2 LQKENI come from the germline V gene. CDR3 sequence reads: CASSRAGGDNYGYTF. The CDR3 bases are TGTGCCAGCTCACGGGCAGGGGGAGATAACTATGGCTACACCTTC.

The chain couples TRBV2 to TRBJ2-6, with D unresolved. This CDR3 comprises 15 residues. Germline V gene sequence: CDR1 SNHLY, CDR2 FYNNEI. Trimming removed 4 bases from V and 0 bases from J, with 7 bases in between. Here the CDR3 reads CASSVQSSGANVLTF. CDR3 nucleotides: TGTGCCAGCAGTGTTCAGTCCTCTGGGGCCAACGTCCTGACTTTC.

The chain uses TRBV10-3 and TRBJ2-7; maybe TRBD2 (6 bases). The CDR3 totals 14 residues. The germline gives CDR1 ENHRY, CDR2 SYGVKD. The V and J ends lost 2 bases and 3 bases respectively, with 11 bases between them. The CDR3 DNA is TGTGCCATCAGTGAGCTGGGACTGCACTACGAGCAGTACTTC. Translating it yields CAISELGLHYEQYF.

The V and J genes are TRBV7-2 and TRBJ2-2; possibly TRBD2 for D (6 bases). The CDR3 is 16 residues long. V lost 3 bases to trimming and J lost 7 bases, with 18 bases between them. CDR1 and CDR2 from the germline V gene are SGHTA and FQGNSA. CDR3 DNA: TGTGCCAGCAGCTTTCTCGGCGGAGCGGGTGGCGGGGAGCTGTTTTTT. Its translation is CASSFLGGAGGGELFF.

The chain has TRBV7-9 and TRBJ2-2, with 8 positions matching TRBD2. With V trimmed by 6 bases and J by 2 bases, 17 bases remained unmatched. The germline V gene has CDR1 SEHNR and CDR2 FQNEAQ (reference sequence). CDR3 length equals 19 residues. The CDR3 DNA is TGTGCCAGCAGACTCTCGCGGGCTAGCGGGCGACCTAACACCGGGGAGCTGTTTTTT. It translates to CASRLSRASGRPNTGELFF.

This clone was counted once. V and J are TRBV25-1 and TRBJ2-7, with TRBD1 identical over 8 bases. Trimming took 3 bases from V and 0 from J; bases not matched to a gene: 4. This CDR3 has 15 amino acids. The germline gives CDR1 MGHDK, CDR2 SYGVNS. CDR3: CASSEGGQDSYEQYF. The CDR3 DNA sequence: TGTGCCAGCAGTGAGGGGGGACAGGACTCCTACGAGCAGTACTTC.